The rows below give T cell receptor beta chains drawn from one sample of a study of blood T cell repertoires in COVID-19. Profiled with immunoSEQ multiplex PCR; TCRdb holds only in-frame clones, not every one. The table lists roughly 300,000 clones, more than 90% of them singletons. The sample consisted of PBMCs or T cells enriched from blood (not recorded which). Receptor source: a young woman who had recovered from COVID-19. Each CDR3 is given with its conserved first and last residue. Fields, in order: J gene, clone size, V gene, D gene, CDR3 DNA, CDR3 protein. A D gene is named only where the DNA matches it firmly. Clone sizes are given selectively: once, few, many, or a class where the clone is expanded.

TRBJ1-3 . TRBV12-3/TRBV12-4 . TGTGCCAGCAGTAGGGAGTACGGAAACACCATATATTTT CASSREYGNTIYF
TRBJ1-1 . TRBV28 . TGTGCCAGCAGTTTTCGGGACATGAACACTGAAGCTTTCTTT CASSFRDMNTEAFF
TRBJ1-3 . TRBV27 . TGTGCCAGCAGTTATGGGCCAAAGGAAGGAAACACCATATATTTT CASSYGPKEGNTIYF
TRBJ2-2 . TRBV30 . TGTGCCTTCACACCCCCACTAGTGATCGGGGAGCTGTTTTTT CAFTPPLVIGELFF
TRBJ1-1 . TRBV3-1/TRBV3-2 . TGTGCCAGCAGCCAAAACGACCATCGGGGTGAAGCTTTCTTT CASSQNDHRGEAFF
TRBJ1-5 once TRBV28 TRBD1 TGTGCCACCCAGGAAAGACAGGGGAATCAGCCCCAGCATTTT CATQERQGNQPQHF
TRBJ1-5 once TRBV28 TRBD1 TGTGCCAACGCAGGGGGCGGGAATCAGCCCCAGCATTTT CANAGGGNQPQHF
TRBJ2-7 few TRBV4-3 . TGCGCCAGCAGCCAAGGGAGGCACTACGAGCAGTACTTC CASSQGRHYEQYF
TRBJ2-5 once TRBV12-3/TRBV12-4 . TGTGCCAGCACCTTGAGGGGGGGAGAGACCCAGTACTTC CASTLRGGETQYF
TRBJ2-2 . TRBV4-3 . TGCGCCAGCAGCCAAGTAGGAGGATCGAACACCGGGGAGCTGTTTTTT CASSQVGGSNTGELFF
TRBJ1-6 . TRBV27 . TGTGCCAGCAGGCTTTTATATCGAGAGAGAACCTATAATTCACCCCTCCACTTT CASRLLYRERTYNSPLHF
TRBJ1-2 once TRBV30 TRBD1 TGTGCCTGGAGTCTTTTACAGGGGGACGGCTACACCTTC CAWSLLQGDGYTF
TRBJ1-5 . TRBV2 . TGTGCCAGCAGTCCAGAACGAAATAGCAATCAGCCCCAGCATTTT CASSPERNSNQPQHF
TRBJ2-7 . TRBV28 . TGTGCCAGCAGTTTTTTGACTGAATACGAGCAGTACTTC CASSFLTEYEQYF
TRBJ1-2 . TRBV5-3 TRBD1 TGTGCCGGAGCGACAGGGTCATTTTTCGCGAATGGCTACACCTTC CAGATGSFFANGYTF
TRBJ2-7 . TRBV18 . TGTGCCAGCTCACCACTTGGAGGGAGCTCCTACGAGCAGTACTTC CASSPLGGSSYEQYF
TRBJ1-2 . TRBV11-1 . TGTGCCAGCAGCCTCTTCCGGGAGCACTATGGCTACACCTTC CASSLFREHYGYTF
TRBJ2-2 . TRBV2 TRBD1 TGTGCCAGCAGTACTACAGGGGGGAACCGGGAGCTGTTTTTT CASSTTGGNRELFF
TRBJ2-7 . TRBV2 . TGTGCCAGCAGGACCGGGGGGCCCTACGAGCAGTACTTC CASRTGGPYEQYF
TRBJ1-2 . TRBV7-9 . TGTGCCAGCAGCCAGGGACACCCCTATGGCTACACCTTC CASSQGHPYGYTF
TRBJ2-7 . TRBV19 . TGTGCCAGTAGTACCTCGGGTAACGTTAGGAGCGAGCAGTACTTC CASSTSGNVRSEQYF
TRBJ2-5 once TRBV18 TRBD2 TGTGCCAGCTCACCACGTCGACTAGCGGAGATGCAAGAGACCCAGTACTTC CASSPRRLAEMQETQYF
TRBJ1-3 . TRBV18 TRBD1 TGTGCCAGCTCACCCCAGGGGGCGAGTGGAAACACCATATATTTT CASSPQGASGNTIYF
TRBJ2-5 . TRBV28 . TGTGCCAGCAGTTTTCGACAAGGCTTGGGCCAAGAGACCCAGTACTTC CASSFRQGLGQETQYF
TRBJ2-5 . TRBV19 TRBD1 TGTGCCAGTAGGGAGGGACAGGAAGGGACCCAGTACTTC CASREGQEGTQYF
TRBJ1-1 . TRBV5-4 . TGTGCCAGCAGCTTGGGGGGCAGTTGGAACACTGAAGCTTTCTTT CASSLGGSWNTEAFF
TRBJ1-2 . TRBV7-2 . TGTGCCAGCAGCTTAGTGGCGGACTCCAACTATGGCTACACCTTC CASSLVADSNYGYTF
TRBJ1-5 . TRBV28 TRBD1 TGTGCCAGCAACCCGCTAACAGGGGGTTACAATCAGCCCCAGCATTTT CASNPLTGGYNQPQHF
TRBJ1-5 . TRBV6-5 . TGTGCCAGCCAGCTGGGAGATCAGCCCCAGCATTTT CASQLGDQPQHF
TRBJ2-4 . TRBV3-1/TRBV3-2 . TGTGCCAGCAAAAGCGGCTCCCTAGCCAAAAACATTCAGTACTTC CASKSGSLAKNIQYF
TRBJ1-2 . TRBV18 . TGTGCCAGCTCGACGACAGGTTTTGGTGGCTACACCTTC CASSTTGFGGYTF
TRBJ1-2 . TRBV5-1 TRBD1 TGCGCCAGCAGCTTGGGACAGGGACTTGGCTACACCTTC CASSLGQGLGYTF
TRBJ2-7 . TRBV7-2 . TGTGCCAGCAGCGAGGGGGACTATCAATACTACGAGCAGTACTTC CASSEGDYQYYEQYF
TRBJ2-1 . TRBV9 . TGTGCCAGCAGCCCCCAGGGGAGCGAGACCTACAATGAGCAGTTCTTC CASSPQGSETYNEQFF
TRBJ2-1 . TRBV5-1 . TGCGCCAGCGGAGTAGAGGCCTACAATGAGCAGTTCTTC CASGVEAYNEQFF
TRBJ1-1 . TRBV28 . TGTGCCAGCAGTCCCCGGGACTCCTTCCGGGCGAACACTGAAGCTTTCTTT CASSPRDSFRANTEAFF
TRBJ1-4 . TRBV3-1/TRBV3-2 TRBD1 TGTGCCAGCAGCCAACGGACAGGGAATGAAAAACTGTTTTTT CASSQRTGNEKLFF
TRBJ2-2 . TRBV28 . TGTGCCAGCAGGGTAACCAACAGTCTACGTGGGGAGCTGTTTTTT CASRVTNSLRGELFF
TRBJ2-7 . TRBV11-3 . TGTGCCAGCAGCTCAAGTTCAGGTTCGTGGAACGAGCAGTACTTC CASSSSSGSWNEQYF
TRBJ1-1 . TRBV7-9 . TGTGCCAGCAGCGAGCCTATCGGGGGGCTGAACACTGAAGCTTTCTTT CASSEPIGGLNTEAFF
TRBJ1-2 . TRBV23-1 TRBD1 TGCGCCAGCAGTCAATCGAGGACCGACAGGGGGCTCTATGGCTACACCTTC CASSQSRTDRGLYGYTF
TRBJ2-5 . TRBV2 TRBD1 TGTGCCAGCGATAGTAGAACAGGGGGTTTCGGAGAGACCCAGTACTTC CASDSRTGGFGETQYF
TRBJ1-5 . TRBV28 . TGTGCCAGCACTCCCAGTGCTGTGGGGGCCCTCCACAATCAGCCCCAGCATTTT CASTPSAVGALHNQPQHF
TRBJ2-2 . TRBV6-2/TRBV6-3 TRBD1 TGTGCCAGCAGTTATCCAGACAGGGTCTCCGGGGAGCTGTTTTTT CASSYPDRVSGELFF
TRBJ1-3 . TRBV28 TRBD1 TGTGCCAGCAGTTACCGACAGGGGAAGGGCGGAAACACCATATATTTT CASSYRQGKGGNTIYF
TRBJ2-1 . TRBV13 . TGTGCCAGCAGCCTTTCCGGGGAGGGGGAGAGAAACAATGAGCAGTTCTTC CASSLSGEGERNNEQFF
TRBJ2-5 . TRBV11-2 TRBD1 TGTGCCAGCAGCTTCGGACAGGGGTTAAAAGAGACCCAGTACTTC CASSFGQGLKETQYF
TRBJ2-2 . TRBV5-1 TRBD2 TGCGCCAGCAGTCCGCGTGGCGGGAGGGCCCCCGGGGAGCTGTTTTTT CASSPRGGRAPGELFF
TRBJ2-3 . TRBV15 TRBD1 TGTGCCACCAGCAGACAGGGGGTTAGGACAGATACGCAGTATTTT CATSRQGVRTDTQYF
TRBJ2-5 once TRBV5-6 TRBD1 TGTGCCAGCAGCTACTCGACAGGGTACCAAGAGACCCAGTACTTC CASSYSTGYQETQYF
TRBJ2-3 once TRBV7-2 TRBD2 TGTGCCAGCAGCTCTCAATGGACTAGCTTTACGCAGTATTTT CASSSQWTSFTQYF
TRBJ2-1 . TRBV7-8 TRBD2 TGTGCCAGCAGCTCGCGGGGGAGCTCCTACAATGAGCAGTTCTTC CASSSRGSSYNEQFF
TRBJ2-2 . TRBV14 . TGTGCCAGCAGCTCTCAGGGGTCCGGGGAGCTGTTTTTT CASSSQGSGELFF